The clone carrying this T cell receptor (beta chain) has more than one count but fewer than ten. TCRdb reprocessed the 5' RACE reads via MiXCR and lists one record per CDR3 protein. The table has more than 250,000 distinct CDR3 sequences, 15% to 20% seen once. The V segment lost 5 bases and the J segment 3 bases; nucleotides outside the gene matches: 12. Germline V gene sequence: CDR1 SGHAT, CDR2 FQNNGV. This CDR3 is 17 amino acids long. The entry originates in a study of T-cell memory formation after mild COVID-19. The V and J genes are TRBV11-2 and TRBJ2-3, with 9 bases fitting TRBD2. This receptor was taken from a man between 18 and 29 years old who had mild COVID-19 (a few samples of this study predate the infection). Cell type and time point are not known. Sequenced sample: PBMCs or a T cell subset sorted from them (not recorded which). In DNA, the CDR3 is TGTGCCAGCAGCGGGATAACCGGCGGGGGGGTAACAGATACGCAGTATTTT. Encoded protein: CASSGITGGGVTDTQYF.